In this sample, the clone carrying this T cell receptor beta chain turned up many times. Its specificity is not known. The same CDR3 arises from other DNA sequences in this sample as well. Ahead of thyroid surgery, no patient had received treatment of any kind. V was clipped by 1 base and J by 6 bases, with 13 bases between them. From germline, CDR1 is DFQATT and CDR2 SNEGSKA (reference sequence). The CDR3 totals 14 residues. These data belong to a study of metastatic and nonmetastatic thyroid tumors. At the level of the study: Malignant and benign thyroid patients had repertoires compared in peripheral blood and tumor or nodule tissue. Study outcomes and limitations: Benign nodules reportedly had significantly lower TCR beta diversity than malignant thyroid tumors in blood and tumor.

Authors' methods: Using the CDR3 differences seen across clinicopathological groups, the authors built a distant-metastasis classifier for papillary thyroid cancer, which was meant to discriminate distant-metastatic patients. TCRdb re-processed the PCR reads through MiXCR. The V and J calls, along with clone size, are taken from TCRdb and not from the paper's own processing. Of around 26,000 clones in the sample, around an eighth were seen once. The sequence was obtained from a female donor with papillary thyroid cancer or a benign thyroid nodule (not recorded which). Some clones in this sample may be carry-over from other donors' samples. Material: blood. The chain couples TRBV20-1 to TRBJ2-4; D uncertain. The CDR3 DNA reads as TGCAGTGCTAGAGCCGTGGGGTTGGGAAACATTCAGTACTTC. Encoded protein: CSARAVGLGNIQYF.